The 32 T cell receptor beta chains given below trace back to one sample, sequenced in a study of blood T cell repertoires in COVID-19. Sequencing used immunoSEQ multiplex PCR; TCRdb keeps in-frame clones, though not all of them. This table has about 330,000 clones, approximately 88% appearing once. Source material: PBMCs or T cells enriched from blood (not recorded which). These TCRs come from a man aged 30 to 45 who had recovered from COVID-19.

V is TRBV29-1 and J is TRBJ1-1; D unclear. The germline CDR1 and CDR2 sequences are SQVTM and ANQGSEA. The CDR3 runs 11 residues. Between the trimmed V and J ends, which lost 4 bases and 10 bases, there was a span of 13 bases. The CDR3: CSVGALDGAFF. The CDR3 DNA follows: TGCAGCGTTGGCGCACTCGATGGAGCTTTCTTT.

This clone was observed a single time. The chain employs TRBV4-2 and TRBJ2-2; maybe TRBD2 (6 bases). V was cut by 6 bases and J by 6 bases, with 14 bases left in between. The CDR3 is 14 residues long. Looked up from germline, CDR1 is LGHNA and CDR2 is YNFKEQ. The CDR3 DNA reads TGTGCCAGCAGACCGACTAGGGAAGCCGGGGAGCTGTTTTTT. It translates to CASRPTREAGELFF.

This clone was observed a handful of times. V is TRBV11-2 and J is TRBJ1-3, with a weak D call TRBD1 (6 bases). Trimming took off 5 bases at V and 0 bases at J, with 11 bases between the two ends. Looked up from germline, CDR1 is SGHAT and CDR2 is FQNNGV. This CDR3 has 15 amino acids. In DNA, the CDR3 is TGTGCCAGCAGCCTTAGCAGGGGCTCTGGAAACACCATATATTTT. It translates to CASSLSRGSGNTIYF.

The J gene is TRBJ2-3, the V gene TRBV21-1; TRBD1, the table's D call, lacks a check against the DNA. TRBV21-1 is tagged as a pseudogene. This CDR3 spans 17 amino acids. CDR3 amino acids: CASSKPPTVWGTDTQYF. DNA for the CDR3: TGTGCCAGCAGCAAACCCCCGACAGTTTGGGGCACAGATACGCAGTATTTT.

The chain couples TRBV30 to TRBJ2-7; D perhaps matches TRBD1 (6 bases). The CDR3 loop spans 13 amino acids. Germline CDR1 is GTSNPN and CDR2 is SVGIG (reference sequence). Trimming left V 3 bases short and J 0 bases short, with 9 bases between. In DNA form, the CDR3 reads TGTGCCTGGAGGAGGGGGAGCTCCTACGAGCAGTACTTC. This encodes CAWRRGSSYEQYF.

The CDR3 region has the DNA TGTGCCAGCAGCTTCGGACAGGGGAAGGGCAATCAGCCCCAGCATTTT. It translates to CASSFGQGKGNQPQHF. The gene calls are TRBV5-4 and TRBJ1-5, with TRBD1 matching over 9 bases. The CDR3 contains 16 residues. In germline, CDR1 is SGHNT, CDR2 YYREEE (reference sequence). With 2 bases clipped from V and 2 bases from J, the junction kept 5 bases outside the gene matches.

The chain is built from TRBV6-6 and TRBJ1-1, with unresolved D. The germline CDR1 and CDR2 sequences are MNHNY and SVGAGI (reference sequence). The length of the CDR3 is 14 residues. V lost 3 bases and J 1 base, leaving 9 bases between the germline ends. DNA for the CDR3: TGTGCCAGCAGTTATGGGGAGGGGAACACTGAAGCTTTCTTT. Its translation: CASSYGEGNTEAFF.

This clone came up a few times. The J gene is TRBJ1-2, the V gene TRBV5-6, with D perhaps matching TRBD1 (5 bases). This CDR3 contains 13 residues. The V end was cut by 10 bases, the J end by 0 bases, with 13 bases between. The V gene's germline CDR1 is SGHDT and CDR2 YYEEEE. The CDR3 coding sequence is TGTGCCTCGGGTGGGGCCCCTAACTATGGCTACACCTTC. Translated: CASGGAPNYGYTF.

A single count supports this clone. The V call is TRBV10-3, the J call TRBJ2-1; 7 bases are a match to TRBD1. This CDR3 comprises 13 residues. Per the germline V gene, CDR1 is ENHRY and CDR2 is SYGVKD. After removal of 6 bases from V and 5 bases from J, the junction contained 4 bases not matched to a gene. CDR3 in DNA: TGTGCCATCAGAGAGGGACAGAACAATGAGCAGTTCTTC. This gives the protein CAIREGQNNEQFF.

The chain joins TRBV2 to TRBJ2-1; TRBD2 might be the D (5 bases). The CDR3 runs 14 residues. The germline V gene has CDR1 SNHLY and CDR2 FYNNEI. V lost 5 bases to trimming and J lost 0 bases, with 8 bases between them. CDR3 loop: CASSSGDSYNEQFF. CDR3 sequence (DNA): TGTGCCAGCAGTAGCGGAGACTCCTACAATGAGCAGTTCTTC.

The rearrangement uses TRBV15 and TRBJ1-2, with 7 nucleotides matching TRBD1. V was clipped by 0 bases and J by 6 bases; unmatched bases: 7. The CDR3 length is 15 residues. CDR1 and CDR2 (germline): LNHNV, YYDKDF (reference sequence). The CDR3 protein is CATSRDMGDRDGYTF. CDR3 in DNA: TGTGCCACCAGCAGAGATATGGGAGACAGGGATGGCTACACCTTC. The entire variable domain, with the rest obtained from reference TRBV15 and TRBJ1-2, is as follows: DAMVIQNPRYQVTQFGKPVTLSCSQTLNHNVMYWYQQKSSQAPKLLFHYYDKDFNNEADTPDNFQSRRPNTSFCFLDIRSPGLGDTAMYLCATSRDMGDRDGYTFGSGTRLTVV.

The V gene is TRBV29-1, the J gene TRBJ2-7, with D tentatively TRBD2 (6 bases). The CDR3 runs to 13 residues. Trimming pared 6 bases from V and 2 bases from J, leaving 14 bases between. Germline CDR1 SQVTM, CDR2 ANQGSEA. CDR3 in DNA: TGCAGCGTGAGGACGGGGGTAACCTACGAGCAGTACTTC. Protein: CSVRTGVTYEQYF.

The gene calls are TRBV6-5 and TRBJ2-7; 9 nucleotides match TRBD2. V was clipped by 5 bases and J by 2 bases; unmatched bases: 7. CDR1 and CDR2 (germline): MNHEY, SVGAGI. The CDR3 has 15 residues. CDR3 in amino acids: CASSLGGGAAYEQYF. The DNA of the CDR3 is TGTGCCAGCAGTCTCGGCGGGGGGGCCGCCTACGAGCAGTACTTC.

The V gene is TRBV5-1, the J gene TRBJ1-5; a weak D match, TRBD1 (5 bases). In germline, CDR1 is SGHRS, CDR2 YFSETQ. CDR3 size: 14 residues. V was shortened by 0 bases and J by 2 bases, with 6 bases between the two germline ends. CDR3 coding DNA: TGCGCCAGCAGCTTGGGGGGGGGCAATCAGCCCCAGCATTTT. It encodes CASSLGGGNQPQHF.

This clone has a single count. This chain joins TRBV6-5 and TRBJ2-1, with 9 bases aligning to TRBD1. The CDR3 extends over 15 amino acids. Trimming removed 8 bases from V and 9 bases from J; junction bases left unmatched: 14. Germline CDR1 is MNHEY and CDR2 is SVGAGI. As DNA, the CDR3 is TGTGCCAGCGAAGTGAAGACAGGGGGAAGTAGTGAGCAGTTCTTC. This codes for CASEVKTGGSSEQFF.

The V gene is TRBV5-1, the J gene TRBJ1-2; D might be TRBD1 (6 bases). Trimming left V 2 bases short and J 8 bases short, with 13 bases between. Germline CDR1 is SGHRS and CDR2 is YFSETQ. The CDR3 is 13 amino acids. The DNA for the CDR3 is TGCGCCAGCAGCTTAGGGGGGGCACGAGGCTACACCTTC. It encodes CASSLGGARGYTF.

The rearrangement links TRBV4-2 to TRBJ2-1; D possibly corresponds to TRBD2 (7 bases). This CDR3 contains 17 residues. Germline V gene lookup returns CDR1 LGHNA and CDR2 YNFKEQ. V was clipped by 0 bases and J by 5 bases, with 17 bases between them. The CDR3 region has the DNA TGTGCCAGCAGCCAAGAGGGGGCTACTAGCGAGCACAATGAGCAGTTCTTC. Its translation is CASSQEGATSEHNEQFF.

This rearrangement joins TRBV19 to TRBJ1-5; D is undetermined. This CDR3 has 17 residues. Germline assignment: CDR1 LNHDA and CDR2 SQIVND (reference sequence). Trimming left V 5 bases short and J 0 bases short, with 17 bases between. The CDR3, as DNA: TGTGCCAGTAGTGTTCGTCGAGAGCACTTTAGCAATCAGCCCCAGCATTTT. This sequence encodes CASSVRREHFSNQPQHF.

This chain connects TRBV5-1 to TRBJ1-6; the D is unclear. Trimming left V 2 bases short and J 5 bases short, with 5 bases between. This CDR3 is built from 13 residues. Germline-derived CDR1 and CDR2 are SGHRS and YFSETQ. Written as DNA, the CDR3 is TGCGCCAGCAGCTTCGGGGATAATTCACCCCTCCACTTT. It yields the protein CASSFGDNSPLHF. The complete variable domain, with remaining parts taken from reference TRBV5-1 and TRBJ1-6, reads KAGVTQTPRYLIKTRGQQVTLSCSPISGHRSVSWYQQTPGQGLQFLFEYFSETQRNKGNFPGRFSGRQFSNSRSEMNVSTLELGDSALYLCASSFGDNSPLHFGNGTRLTVT.

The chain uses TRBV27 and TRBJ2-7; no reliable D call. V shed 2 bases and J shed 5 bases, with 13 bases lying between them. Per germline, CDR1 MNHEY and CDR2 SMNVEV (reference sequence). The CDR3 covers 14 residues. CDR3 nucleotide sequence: TGTGCCAGCAGTTTAGCCGCTTCGGTTCACGAGCAGTACTTC. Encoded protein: CASSLAASVHEQYF.

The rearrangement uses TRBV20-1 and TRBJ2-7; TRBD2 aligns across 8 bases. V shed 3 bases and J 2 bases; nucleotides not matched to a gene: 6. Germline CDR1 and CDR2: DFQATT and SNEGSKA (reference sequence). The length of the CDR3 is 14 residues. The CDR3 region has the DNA TGCAGTGCTAGTGGCGGGGGGCCCCCCTACGAGCAGTACTTC. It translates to CSASGGGPPYEQYF.

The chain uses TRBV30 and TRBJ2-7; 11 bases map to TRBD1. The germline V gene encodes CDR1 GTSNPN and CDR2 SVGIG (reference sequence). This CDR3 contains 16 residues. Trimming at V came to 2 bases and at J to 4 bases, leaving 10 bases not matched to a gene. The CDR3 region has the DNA TGTGCCTGGAGTTCCGAGGACAGGGGGCGAGCATACGAGCAGTACTTC. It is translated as CAWSSEDRGRAYEQYF.

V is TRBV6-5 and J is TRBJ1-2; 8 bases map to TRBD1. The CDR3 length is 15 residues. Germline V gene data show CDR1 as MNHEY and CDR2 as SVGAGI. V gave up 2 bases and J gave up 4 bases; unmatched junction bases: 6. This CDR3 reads CASSYPGQGGYGYTF. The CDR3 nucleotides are TGTGCCAGCAGTTACCCCGGACAGGGAGGCTATGGCTACACCTTC.

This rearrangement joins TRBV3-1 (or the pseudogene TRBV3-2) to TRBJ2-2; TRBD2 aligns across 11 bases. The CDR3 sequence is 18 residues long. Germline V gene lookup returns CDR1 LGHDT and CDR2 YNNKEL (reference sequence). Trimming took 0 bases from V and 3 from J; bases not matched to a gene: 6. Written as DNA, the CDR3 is TGTGCCAGCAGCCAAGAGGTAGGACTAGCGGGTGACACCGGGGAGCTGTTTTTT. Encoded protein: CASSQEVGLAGDTGELFF.

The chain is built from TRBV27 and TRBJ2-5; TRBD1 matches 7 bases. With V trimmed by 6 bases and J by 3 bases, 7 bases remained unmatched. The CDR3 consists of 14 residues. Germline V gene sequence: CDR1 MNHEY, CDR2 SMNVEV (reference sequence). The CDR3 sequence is CASSPTGQEETQYF. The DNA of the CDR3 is TGTGCCAGCAGCCCGACAGGGCAGGAAGAGACCCAGTACTTC.

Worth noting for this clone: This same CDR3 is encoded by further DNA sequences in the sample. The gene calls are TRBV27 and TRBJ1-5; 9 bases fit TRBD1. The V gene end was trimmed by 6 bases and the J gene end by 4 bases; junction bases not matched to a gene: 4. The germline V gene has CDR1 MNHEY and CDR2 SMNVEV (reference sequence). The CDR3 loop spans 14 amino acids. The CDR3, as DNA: TGTGCCAGCAGCTTCGGGACAGGGAATCAGCCCCAGCATTTT. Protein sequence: CASSFGTGNQPQHF.

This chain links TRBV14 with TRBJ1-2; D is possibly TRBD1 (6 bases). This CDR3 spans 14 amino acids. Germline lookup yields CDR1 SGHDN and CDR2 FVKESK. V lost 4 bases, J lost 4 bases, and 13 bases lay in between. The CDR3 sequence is CASSRPDRLYGYTF. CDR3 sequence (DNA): TGTGCCAGCAGCCGACCGGACAGACTCTATGGCTACACCTTC.

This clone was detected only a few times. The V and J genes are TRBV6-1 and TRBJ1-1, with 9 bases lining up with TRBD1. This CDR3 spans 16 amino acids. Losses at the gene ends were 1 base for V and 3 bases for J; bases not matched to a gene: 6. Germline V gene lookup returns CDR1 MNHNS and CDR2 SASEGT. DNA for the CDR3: TGTGCCAGCAGTGAAGTTGAGGGACAGGGAGACACTGAAGCTTTCTTT. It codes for CASSEVEGQGDTEAFF.

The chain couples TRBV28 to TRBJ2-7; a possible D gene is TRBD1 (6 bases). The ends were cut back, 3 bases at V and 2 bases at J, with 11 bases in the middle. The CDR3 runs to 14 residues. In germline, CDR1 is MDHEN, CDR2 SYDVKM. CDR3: CASSFPGTTYEQYF. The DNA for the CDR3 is TGTGCCAGCAGTTTCCCCGGGACAACCTACGAGCAGTACTTC.

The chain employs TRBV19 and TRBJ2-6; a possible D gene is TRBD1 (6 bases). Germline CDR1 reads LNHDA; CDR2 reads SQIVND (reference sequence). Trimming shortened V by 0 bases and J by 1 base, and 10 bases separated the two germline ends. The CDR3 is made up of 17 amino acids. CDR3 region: CASSIDPTGSGANVLTF. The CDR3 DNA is TGTGCCAGTAGTATAGATCCGACAGGTTCTGGGGCCAACGTCCTGACTTTC. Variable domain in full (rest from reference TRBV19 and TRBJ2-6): DGGITQSPKYLFRKEGQNVTLSCEQNLNHDAMYWYRQDPGQGLRLIYYSQIVNDFQKGDIAEGYSVSREKKESFPLTVTSAQKNPTAFYLCASSIDPTGSGANVLTFGAGSRLTVL.

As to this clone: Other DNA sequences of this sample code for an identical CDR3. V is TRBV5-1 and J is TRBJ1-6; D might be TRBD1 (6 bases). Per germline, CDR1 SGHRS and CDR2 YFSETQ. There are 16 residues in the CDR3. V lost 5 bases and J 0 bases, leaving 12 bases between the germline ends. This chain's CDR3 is CASSIGQTSYNSPLHF. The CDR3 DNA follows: TGCGCCAGCAGTATTGGACAGACCTCCTATAATTCACCCCTCCACTTT. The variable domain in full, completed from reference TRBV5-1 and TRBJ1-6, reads KAGVTQTPRYLIKTRGQQVTLSCSPISGHRSVSWYQQTPGQGLQFLFEYFSETQRNKGNFPGRFSGRQFSNSRSEMNVSTLELGDSALYLCASSIGQTSYNSPLHFGNGTRLTVT.

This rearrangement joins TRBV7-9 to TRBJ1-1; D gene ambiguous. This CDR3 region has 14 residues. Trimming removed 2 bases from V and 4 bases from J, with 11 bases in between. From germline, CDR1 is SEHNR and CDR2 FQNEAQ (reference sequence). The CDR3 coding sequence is TGTGCCAGCAGCTTATCGGGAGTGAGCACTGAAGCTTTCTTT. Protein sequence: CASSLSGVSTEAFF.